This T cell receptor (beta chain) stems from a study of T cell changes during pregnancy in multiple sclerosis. Trimming pared 7 bases from V and 4 bases from J, leaving 11 bases between. Looked up from germline, CDR1 is MNHNS and CDR2 is SASEGT. The CDR3 runs to 13 residues. The method was immunoSEQ multiplex PCR; TCRdb's version includes in-frame clones alone and lacks a portion of them. In the table there are fewer than 55,000 clones, almost 90% of which are singletons. The sample here was peripheral blood, taken in the second trimester of pregnancy. V usage is TRBV6-1 and J usage is TRBJ1-5; TRBD1 is a possible D gene (6 bases). The sequence was collected from a female donor in good health, enrolled as a control in a pregnancy study. CDR3 in DNA: TGTGCCAGCACCGGACAGATTAATCAGCCCCAGCATTTT. As protein: CASTGQINQPQHF.